The rows below give T cell receptor beta chains drawn from one sample of a study of T cells after yellow fever vaccination. From the 5' RACE reads, TCRdb called clonotypes with MiXCR, one entry per CDR3 protein. The table lists about 210,000 distinct CDR3 sequences, 3% to 3.5% of them singletons. The specimen comprised CD4+ T cells sorted from PBMCs, sampled 10 days after the yellow fever booster vaccination. These receptors all stem from a man aged 18 to 29 who received the YFV17D yellow fever vaccine. The CDR3 runs from the conserved cysteine through the conserved F or W. The order of the fields is CDR3 length, clone size, J gene, V gene, D gene, CDR3 DNA, CDR3 protein. The D gene is left open where the match is weak. The size of a clone is reported for some rows only, either as once, few or many, or as a class for expanded clones.

length: 16; size: .; J: TRBJ2-1; V: TRBV9; D: TRBD2; DNA: TGTGCCAGCAGCGACGGGGTAGCGGGGGGCCACGGGGAGCAGTTCTTC; CDR3: CASSDGVAGGHGEQFF
length: 17; size: few; J: TRBJ1-1; V: TRBV6-2/TRBV6-3; D: .; DNA: TGTGCCAGCAGTTACTCATCCCGGGGGTACCTAGGCACTGAAGCTTTCTTT; CDR3: CASSYSSRGYLGTEAFF
length: 15; size: many; J: TRBJ2-7; V: TRBV18; D: .; DNA: TGTGCCAGCTCACCACCGACTGTTCAAGCACACGAGCAGTACTTC; CDR3: CASSPPTVQAHEQYF
length: 13; size: many; J: TRBJ2-1; V: TRBV5-5; D: .; DNA: TGTGCCAGCAGCCCAAGGGAATACAATGAGCAGTTCTTC; CDR3: CASSPREYNEQFF
length: 17; size: many; J: TRBJ2-3; V: TRBV29-1; D: TRBD2; DNA: TGCAGCGTTGAAAAGGGCCTACTAGCGGGGGTATCAGATACGCAGTATTTT; CDR3: CSVEKGLLAGVSDTQYF
length: 16; size: many; J: TRBJ2-3; V: TRBV7-2; D: .; DNA: TGTGCCAGCAGCTTGGGGGTTGGCAGACACACAGATACGCAGTATTTT; CDR3: CASSLGVGRHTDTQYF
length: 14; size: few; J: TRBJ1-4; V: TRBV5-6; D: .; DNA: TGTGCCAGCAGCCTGCAGGGTGATAATGAAAAACTGTTTTTT; CDR3: CASSLQGDNEKLFF
length: 15; size: .; J: TRBJ2-2; V: TRBV18; D: .; DNA: TGTGCCAGCTCACGGGACATTCCCAACACCGGGGAGCTGTTTTTT; CDR3: CASSRDIPNTGELFF
length: 14; size: many; J: TRBJ2-2; V: TRBV7-3; D: .; DNA: TGTGCCAGCAGCCTAGACGCGAACACCGGGGAGCTGTTTTTT; CDR3: CASSLDANTGELFF
length: 14; size: .; J: TRBJ1-1; V: TRBV4-1; D: TRBD1; DNA: TGCGCCAGCAGCCAAGAAGGGGACAGACCTAAAGCTTTCTTT; CDR3: CASSQEGDRPKAFF
length: 13; size: many; J: TRBJ2-3; V: TRBV7-6; D: .; DNA: TGTGCCAGCAGCTGGGGCCGCACAGATACGCAGTATTTT; CDR3: CASSWGRTDTQYF
length: 12; size: many; J: TRBJ1-1; V: TRBV7-2; D: .; DNA: TGTGCCAGCAGCTCAACCGGGATTAGGGCTTTCTTT; CDR3: CASSSTGIRAFF
length: 15; size: many; J: TRBJ1-6; V: TRBV18; D: .; DNA: TGTGCCAGCTCACCAGAAGGGAATGGTAATTCACCCCTCCACTTT; CDR3: CASSPEGNGNSPLHF
length: 15; size: .; J: TRBJ2-2; V: TRBV6-1; D: .; DNA: TGTGCCTCCCAAGTCGGGACAACGAACACCGGGGAGCTGTTTTTT; CDR3: CASQVGTTNTGELFF
length: 12; size: .; J: TRBJ1-1; V: TRBV20-1; D: .; DNA: TGCAGTGCTAGGTGGCCGGACACTGAAGCTTTCTTT; CDR3: CSARWPDTEAFF
length: 15; size: few; J: TRBJ1-6; V: TRBV9; D: .; DNA: TGTGCCAGCAGCGTAGCTACCGGAGGAGATTCACCCCTCCACTTT; CDR3: CASSVATGGDSPLHF
length: 15; size: .; J: TRBJ2-5; V: TRBV5-1; D: TRBD1; DNA: TGCGCCAGCAGCCGGGACAGTCGGGGTCAAGAGACCCAGTACTTC; CDR3: CASSRDSRGQETQYF
length: 13; size: many; J: TRBJ1-2; V: TRBV12-3/TRBV12-4; D: .; DNA: TGTGCCAGCAGTTTAAGGGAGTACTATGGCTACACCTTC; CDR3: CASSLREYYGYTF
length: 15; size: many; J: TRBJ1-2; V: TRBV12-3/TRBV12-4; D: .; DNA: TGTGCCAGCAGTTTGTTCACAGGGATAGGCTATGGCTACACCTTC; CDR3: CASSLFTGIGYGYTF
length: 14; size: .; J: TRBJ1-1; V: TRBV20-1; D: .; DNA: TGCAGTGCTAGAGATAAGGGCAGAGGGACTGAAGCTTTCTTT; CDR3: CSARDKGRGTEAFF
length: 17; size: many; J: TRBJ2-5; V: TRBV7-6; D: TRBD2; DNA: TGTGCCAGCAGCCCTATGCCTGGGACTAGTGGGAGAGAGACCCAGTACTTC; CDR3: CASSPMPGTSGRETQYF
length: 13; size: .; J: TRBJ2-5; V: TRBV30; D: .; DNA: TGTGCCTGCCAAGTGGGGAGCCAAGAGACCCAGTACTTC; CDR3: CACQVGSQETQYF
length: 13; size: many; J: TRBJ1-5; V: TRBV20-1; D: .; DNA: TGCAGTGCTAGTCAGGGATCCAATCAGCCCCAGCATTTT; CDR3: CSASQGSNQPQHF
length: 19; size: .; J: TRBJ1-1; V: TRBV5-1; D: .; DNA: TGCGCCAGCAGCTGGGCGGGGGGGCGCTTAACCGGGATGAACACTGAAGCTTTCTTT; CDR3: CASSWAGGRLTGMNTEAFF
length: 13; size: many; J: TRBJ2-1; V: TRBV5-1; D: .; DNA: TGCGCCAGCAGCACGGCCCCGCCCAATGAGCAGTTCTTC; CDR3: CASSTAPPNEQFF
length: 15; size: many; J: TRBJ1-6; V: TRBV5-1; D: TRBD1; DNA: TGCGCCAGCAGCTTGACCGGGACAGGGGATTCACCCCTCCACTTT; CDR3: CASSLTGTGDSPLHF
length: 15; size: many; J: TRBJ2-5; V: TRBV6-5; D: .; DNA: TGTGCCAGCCAGGGGACGGGGGCCGGCAGAGAGACCCAGTACTTC; CDR3: CASQGTGAGRETQYF
length: 14; size: few; J: TRBJ2-1; V: TRBV20-1; D: TRBD2; DNA: TGCAGTGCATTAGCGGGGACCTCCTACAATGAGCAGTTCTTC; CDR3: CSALAGTSYNEQFF
length: 15; size: .; J: TRBJ2-5; V: TRBV14; D: .; DNA: TGTGCCAGCAGCCAAGTCGTCGGCCTTAAAGAGACCCAGTACTTC; CDR3: CASSQVVGLKETQYF
length: 14; size: .; J: TRBJ1-1; V: TRBV7-2; D: TRBD1; DNA: TGTGCCAGCAGCTCCCGGGACAGGGTCTCTGAAGCTTTCTTT; CDR3: CASSSRDRVSEAFF
length: 12; size: many; J: TRBJ2-2; V: TRBV7-2; D: .; DNA: TGTGCCAGCAGACCGGTCCTTCGGGAGCTGTTTTTT; CDR3: CASRPVLRELFF
length: 17; size: few; J: TRBJ2-3; V: TRBV4-3; D: TRBD2; DNA: TGCGCCAGCAGCCTCGGACTAGCGGGGGGTAACGGATATACGCAGTATTTT; CDR3: CASSLGLAGGNGYTQYF